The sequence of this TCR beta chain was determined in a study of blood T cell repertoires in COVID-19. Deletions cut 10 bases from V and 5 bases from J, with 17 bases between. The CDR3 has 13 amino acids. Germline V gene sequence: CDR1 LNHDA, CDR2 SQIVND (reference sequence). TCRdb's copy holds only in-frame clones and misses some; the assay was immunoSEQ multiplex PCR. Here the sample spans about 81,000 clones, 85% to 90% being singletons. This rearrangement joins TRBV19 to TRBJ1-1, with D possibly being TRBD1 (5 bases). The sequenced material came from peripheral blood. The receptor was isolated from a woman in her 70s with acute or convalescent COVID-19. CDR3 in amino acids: CATSQQARTEAFF. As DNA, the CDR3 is TGTGCCACCTCGCAACAGGCTCGGACTGAAGCTTTCTTT.